The 3 T cell receptor beta chains listed next were all sequenced from one sample in a study of beta chain features in type 1 diabetes (dated by TCRdb to about 2018). Beyond this particular receptor, the publication reports: In all four CD4+ subsets, TCRB CDR3 length was moderately but significantly shorter in type 1 diabetes patients.

Receptor amplification or capture employed the immunoSEQ multiplex PCR assay. The entire amount of isolated RNA was reverse transcribed using the High Capacity cDNA Reverse Transcription Kit, so the sequenced TCRB transcripts were expressed ones. What TCRdb holds here is the immuneACCESS table cut down to in-frame rearrangements. Part of the clones is not present; checked against another copy, under half of the missing clones reflect an unresolved V gene, and the others are unexplained. Within this sample are 600,000 to 700,000 clones, with around 12% of them counted one time only. The ten largest clones capture 0.095% to 0.15% of the sample. These receptors' targets are unknown. The sequenced sample consisted of naive CD4+ T cells from blood. What the cell subset or site label conveys for this sample: true naive CD4+ T cells. The receptors here all came from a young man with type 1 diabetes.

This clone showed up just a few times. The chain uses TRBV30 and TRBJ1-4, with D hard to call. The CDR3 has 10 residues. Germline assignment: CDR1 GTSNPN and CDR2 SVGIG (reference sequence). DNA of the CDR3: TGTGTCCTCTGGCGGGAAAAACTGTTTTTT. This sequence encodes CVLWREKLFF.

This clone was seen a few times. The CDR3 DNA sequence: TGCGCCAGCAGCTCGATAACTAGTGTCGAAGGAACGCAGTATTTT. Its protein is CASSSITSVEGTQYF. This rearrangement joins TRBV5-1 to TRBJ2-3; D may be TRBD2 (5 bases). The germline gives CDR1 SGHRS, CDR2 YFSETQ. There are 15 residues in the CDR3. V lost 3 bases to trimming and J lost 9 bases, with 20 bases between them. Drawing the rest from reference TRBV5-1 and TRBJ2-3, the complete variable domain is KAGVTQTPRYLIKTRGQQVTLSCSPISGHRSVSWYQQTPGQGLQFLFEYFSETQRNKGNFPGRFSGRQFSNSRSEMNVSTLELGDSALYLCASSSITSVEGTQYFGPGTRLTVL.

This chain joins TRBV29-1 and TRBJ1-1; weak D call: TRBD1 (6 bases). The CDR3 totals 14 residues. Germline CDR1 is SQVTM and CDR2 is ANQGSEA. V was clipped by 8 bases and J by 1 base, with 17 bases between them. CDR3 protein: CSLQGGAQNTEAFF. The CDR3 bases are TGCAGCCTCCAAGGGGGGGCTCAGAACACTGAAGCTTTCTTT.